One sample yielded the 24 T cell receptor beta chains listed below, sequenced in a study of T cell responses to AZD1222 COVID-19 vaccine. The table came from immunoSEQ multiplex PCR; TCRdb's copy has only in-frame clones and leaves some out. The sample shows 150,000 to 200,000 clones, almost 95% of them seen only once. The material was peripheral blood, obtained on day 0 of AZD1222 vaccination. The receptor source for this set is an adult in good health.

This sequence joins TRBV7-2 and TRBJ1-1, with a possible D match to TRBD1 (6 bases). The CDR3 consists of 14 residues. Per germline, CDR1 SGHTA and CDR2 FQGNSA. V lost 8 bases and J 6 bases, leaving 19 bases between the germline ends. CDR3 sequence (DNA): TGTGCCAGCGCTCAACAGGGATCTATATCTGAAGCTTTCTTT. It yields the protein CASAQQGSISEAFF.

This chain uses TRBV11-2 with TRBJ2-1; 10 nucleotides match TRBD1. Per germline, CDR1 SGHAT and CDR2 FQNNGV. V was pared by 5 bases and J by 7 bases, with 8 bases of the junction left unmatched. This CDR3 has 15 amino acids. The CDR3 region is CASSGRDRGENEQFF. CDR3 DNA sequence: TGTGCCAGCAGCGGCCGGGACAGGGGTGAGAATGAGCAGTTCTTC.

The V and J genes are TRBV13 and TRBJ2-4; tentative D call: TRBD2 (6 bases). The CDR3 has 15 residues. Trimming stripped 5 bases from V and 6 bases from J, with 17 bases between. Germline values: CDR1 PRHDT, CDR2 FYEKMQ (reference sequence). CDR3 DNA sequence: TGTGCCAGCAGCGAGAGGACTATCCGTCCAAACATTCAGTACTTC. It encodes CASSERTIRPNIQYF.

CDR3 sequence: CASSPTSGTGVDGYTF. In DNA form, the CDR3 reads TGTGCCAGCTCACCTACATCCGGGACAGGTGTAGATGGCTACACCTTC. The rearrangement uses TRBV18 and TRBJ1-2; 8 nucleotides line up with TRBD1. This CDR3 is built from 16 residues. In germline, CDR1 is KGHSH, CDR2 LQKENI. Trimming cost V 3 bases and J 6 bases; bases outside gene matches: 12. The full variable domain, completed using reference TRBV18 and TRBJ1-2, is NAGVMQNPRHLVRRRGQEARLRCSPMKGHSHVYWYRQLPEEGLKFMVYLQKENIIDESGMPKERFSAEFPKEGPSILRIQQVVRGDSAAYFCASSPTSGTGVDGYTFGSGTRLTVV.

This chain links TRBV6-6 with TRBJ1-5, with 9 positions matching TRBD1. Germline V gives CDR1 MNHNY, CDR2 SVGAGI (reference sequence). Trimming cost V 11 bases and J 4 bases; bases outside gene matches: 9. There are 14 residues in the CDR3. The CDR3 DNA follows: TGTGCCGGGCAGGGACAGGGTAAGAATCAGCCCCAGCATTTT. Residues: CAGQGQGKNQPQHF.

The J gene is TRBJ2-3, the V gene TRBV7-8; D is unclear. Germline CDR1 SGHVS, CDR2 FQNEAQ. This CDR3 is 15 amino acids long. Trimming removed 3 bases from V and 2 bases from J, with 12 bases in between. CDR3 sequence (DNA): TGTGCCAGCAGCTTTCGACATTCGCTCACAGATACGCAGTATTTT. As protein: CASSFRHSLTDTQYF.

The gene calls are TRBV6-6 and TRBJ1-5; weak D call: TRBD1 (6 bases). Trimming took 4 bases from V and 9 from J, leaving 16 bases between them. The CDR3 covers 14 residues. CDR1 and CDR2 (germline): MNHNY, SVGAGI (reference sequence). The CDR3 nucleotides read TGTGCCAGCAGTTCCTCGGGGGCTAAGAGGCCCCAGCATTTT. It encodes CASSSSGAKRPQHF.

The CDR3 reads CASSQEFPGLQFF. The CDR3 DNA is TGTGCCAGCAGTCAGGAGTTCCCCGGACTCCAGTTCTTC. V is TRBV14 and J is TRBJ2-1; tentatively, D is TRBD2 (5 bases). V was clipped by 6 bases and J by 13 bases, with 19 bases between them. Per the germline V gene, CDR1 is SGHDN and CDR2 is FVKESK. CDR3 length equals 13 residues.

Details on this clone: At one end the junction does not follow the germline gene, possibly because of a read error. J is TRBJ2-3 and V is TRBV11-1; unclear D gene. The CDR3 loop spans 15 amino acids. Germline CDR1 and CDR2: SGHAT and FQDESV (reference sequence). The CDR3 DNA sequence: TGTGCCAGCAGCTCAGTCTTTGGGGTCACAAATACGCAGTATTTT. Translated, it gives CASSSVFGVTNTQYF.

J is TRBJ2-3 and V is TRBV7-9; no clear D gene. From germline, CDR1 is SEHNR and CDR2 FQNEAQ (reference sequence). The CDR3 is made up of 15 amino acids. The ends were cut back, 0 bases at V and 3 bases at J, with 10 bases in the middle. The CDR3 sequence: CASSLAGRKTDTQYF. The DNA for the CDR3 is TGTGCCAGCAGCTTAGCAGGCAGGAAGACAGATACGCAGTATTTT.

The chain couples TRBV28 to TRBJ1-2; D may be TRBD1 (5 bases). V was trimmed by 7 bases and J by 5 bases, leaving 23 bases between them. The CDR3 consists of 16 residues. Germline V gene lookup returns CDR1 MDHEN and CDR2 SYDVKM. CDR3 sequence: CASNGQSRDGLYGYTF. The CDR3 coding sequence is TGTGCCAGCAATGGGCAGTCTAGGGACGGCCTTTATGGCTACACCTTC.

The J gene is TRBJ1-1, the V gene TRBV10-1; 7 bases match TRBD1. Germline trimming cut 0 bases from V and 6 bases from J; bases unmatched to any gene: 4. Looked up from germline, CDR1 is WNHNN and CDR2 is SYGVQD (reference sequence). This CDR3 has 14 residues. Written as DNA, the CDR3 is TGCGCCAGCAGTGAGTCCGGGGACAGAGCTGAAGCTTTCTTT. Its protein is CASSESGDRAEAFF.

The chain is built from TRBV3-1 (or the pseudogene TRBV3-2) and TRBJ2-1; tentatively, D is TRBD2 (5 bases). There are 14 residues in the CDR3. Between the trimmed V and J ends, which lost 6 bases and 6 bases, there was a span of 15 bases. Germline assignment: CDR1 LGHDT and CDR2 YNNKEL (reference sequence). The CDR3 region is CASSPTQTTNEQFF. The CDR3 DNA sequence: TGTGCCAGCAGTCCAACACAGACTACCAATGAGCAGTTCTTC.

J is TRBJ1-1 and V is TRBV10-2; D is ambiguous. The germline V gene encodes CDR1 WSHSY and CDR2 SAAADI. Trimming took off 4 bases at V and 6 bases at J, with 12 bases between the two ends. There are 13 residues in the CDR3. CDR3 nucleotide sequence: TGCGCCAGCAGTGTGGGCCCGGACCCTGAAGCTTTCTTT. Its translation is CASSVGPDPEAFF.

The genes are TRBV11-2 and TRBJ2-7; D unresolved. Looked up from germline, CDR1 is SGHAT and CDR2 is FQNNGV. The CDR3 length is 12 residues. Deletions cut 3 bases from V and 2 bases from J, with 5 bases between. CDR3 sequence: CASSFGPYEQYF. Written as DNA, the CDR3 is TGTGCCAGCAGCTTCGGGCCCTACGAGCAGTACTTC.

The rearrangement uses TRBV2 and TRBJ1-3; D is possibly TRBD1 (5 bases). Germline CDR1 SNHLY, CDR2 FYNNEI. Trimming pared 1 base from V and 2 bases from J, leaving 9 bases between. The CDR3 length is 15 residues. The CDR3 loop reads CASSEGQSAGNTIYF. The CDR3 region has the DNA TGTGCCAGCAGTGAAGGACAGTCGGCTGGAAACACCATATATTTT.

The chain joins TRBV12-3 or TRBV12-4 to TRBJ2-1; no clear D. V was clipped by 6 bases and J by 8 bases, with 8 bases between them. This CDR3 contains 11 residues. The CDR3 sequence is CASRRSDEQFF. The CDR3 bases are TGTGCCAGCAGGCGGTCGGATGAGCAGTTCTTC.

This clone was counted a few times. The V and J genes are TRBV27 and TRBJ2-1; D not resolved. CDR1 and CDR2 (germline): MNHEY, SMNVEV (reference sequence). The CDR3 has 13 residues. Trimming took off 8 bases at V and 0 bases at J, with 8 bases between the two ends. The CDR3 loop reads CASSDNSYNEQFF. As DNA, the CDR3 is TGTGCCAGCTCCGACAACTCCTACAATGAGCAGTTCTTC.

A note on this clone: The same CDR3 can be traced to other DNA sequences in this sample. V is TRBV28 and J is TRBJ1-5; no clear D. CDR1 and CDR2 (germline): MDHEN, SYDVKM. The CDR3 sequence is 11 residues long. The V and J ends lost 6 bases and 4 bases respectively, with 4 bases between them. The CDR3 loop reads CASSRNQPQHF. The CDR3 region has the DNA TGTGCCAGCAGCCGTAATCAGCCCCAGCATTTT.

J is TRBJ2-1 and V is TRBV18; 8 bases line up with TRBD1. The CDR3 loop spans 14 amino acids. Germline V gene data show CDR1 as KGHSH and CDR2 as LQKENI. J gave up 7 bases and V 1 base, and 3 bases lay outside the gene matches. CDR3 in amino acids: CASSPLTGVNEQFF. In DNA, the CDR3 is TGTGCCAGCTCACCACTGACAGGGGTGAATGAGCAGTTCTTC.

The chain uses TRBV7-9 and TRBJ1-2; D call uncertain. V lost 4 bases, J lost 1 base, and 10 bases lay in between. Germline lookup yields CDR1 SEHNR and CDR2 FQNEAQ (reference sequence). The CDR3 is 14 amino acids. The CDR3 DNA is TGTGCCAGCAGCTCTATGATGGGTAACTATGGCTACACCTTC. Translating gives CASSSMMGNYGYTF.

This chain links TRBV3-1 (or the pseudogene TRBV3-2) with TRBJ2-3; 7 bases are shared with TRBD2. Trimming took 8 bases from V and 7 from J; bases not matched to a gene: 15. The CDR3 runs 15 residues. Germline V CDR1 and CDR2: LGHDT, YNNKEL (reference sequence). CDR3 coding DNA: TGTGCCAGCGAGGGGAGCGACCGGGAGGTGAATACGCAGTATTTT. The encoded protein is CASEGSDREVNTQYF.

The chain is built from TRBV11-3 and TRBJ2-2, with D perhaps matching TRBD2 (7 bases). The CDR3 covers 15 residues. V was shortened by 3 bases and J by 3 bases, with 11 bases between the two germline ends. Germline V lookup: CDR1 SGHNT, CDR2 YENEEA. This chain's CDR3 is CASSFGGADTGELFF. CDR3 DNA sequence: TGTGCCAGCAGCTTTGGGGGGGCGGACACCGGGGAGCTGTTTTTT.

The V gene is TRBV9, the J gene TRBJ2-2, with 12 bases aligning to TRBD2. This CDR3 has 20 amino acids. J lost 5 bases, V lost 4 bases, and 18 bases had no gene match. From germline, CDR1 is SGDLS and CDR2 YYNGEE. CDR3 region: CASSLNPRLAGGTETGELFF. The CDR3 region has the DNA TGTGCCAGCAGCTTAAACCCCCGGCTAGCGGGGGGGACGGAAACCGGGGAGCTGTTTTTT.